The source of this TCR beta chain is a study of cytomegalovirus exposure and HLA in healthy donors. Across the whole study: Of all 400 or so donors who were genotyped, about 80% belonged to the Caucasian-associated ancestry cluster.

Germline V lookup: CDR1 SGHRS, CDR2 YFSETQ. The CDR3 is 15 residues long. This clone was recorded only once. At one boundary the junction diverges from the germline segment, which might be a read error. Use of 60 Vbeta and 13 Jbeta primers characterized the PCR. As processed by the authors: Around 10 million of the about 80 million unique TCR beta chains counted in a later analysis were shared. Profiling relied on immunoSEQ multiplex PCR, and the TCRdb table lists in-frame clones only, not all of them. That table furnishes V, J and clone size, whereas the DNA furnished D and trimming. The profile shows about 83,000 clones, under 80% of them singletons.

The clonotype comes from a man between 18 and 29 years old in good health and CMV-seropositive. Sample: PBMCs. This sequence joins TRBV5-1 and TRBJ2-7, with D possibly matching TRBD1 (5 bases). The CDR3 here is CASSLLGQGSDEQYF. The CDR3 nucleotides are TGCGCCAGCAGCTTGTTGGGCCAGGGCTCCGACGAGCAGTACTTC.